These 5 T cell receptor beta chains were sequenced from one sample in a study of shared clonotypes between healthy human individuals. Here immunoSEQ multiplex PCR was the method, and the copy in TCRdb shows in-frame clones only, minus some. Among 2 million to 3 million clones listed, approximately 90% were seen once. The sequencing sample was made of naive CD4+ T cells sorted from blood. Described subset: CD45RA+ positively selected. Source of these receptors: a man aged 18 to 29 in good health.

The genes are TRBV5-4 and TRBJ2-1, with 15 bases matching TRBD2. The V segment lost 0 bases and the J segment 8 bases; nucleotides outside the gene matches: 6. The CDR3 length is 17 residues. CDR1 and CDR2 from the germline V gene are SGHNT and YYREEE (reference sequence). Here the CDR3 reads CASSLAGLAGGLYEQFF. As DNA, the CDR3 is TGTGCCAGCAGCTTGGCGGGACTAGCGGGAGGTTTGTATGAGCAGTTCTTC.

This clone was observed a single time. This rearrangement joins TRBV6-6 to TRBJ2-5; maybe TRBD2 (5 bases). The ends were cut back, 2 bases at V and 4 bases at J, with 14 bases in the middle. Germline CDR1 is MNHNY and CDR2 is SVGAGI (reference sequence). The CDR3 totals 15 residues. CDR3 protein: CASSYGIRAGETQYF. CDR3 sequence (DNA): TGTGCCAGCAGTTACGGGATAAGGGCGGGAGAGACCCAGTACTTC.

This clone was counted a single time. The CDR3 spells CASSLAPAGHNEQFF. The DNA for the CDR3 is TGTGCCAGCAGCTTAGCGCCGGCGGGACACAATGAGCAGTTCTTC. This chain uses TRBV7-6 with TRBJ2-1; weak D call: TRBD2 (6 bases). CDR1 SGHVS and CDR2 FNYEAQ come from the germline V gene. Trimming cost V 0 bases and J 5 bases, with 11 bases left between them. There are 15 residues in the CDR3.

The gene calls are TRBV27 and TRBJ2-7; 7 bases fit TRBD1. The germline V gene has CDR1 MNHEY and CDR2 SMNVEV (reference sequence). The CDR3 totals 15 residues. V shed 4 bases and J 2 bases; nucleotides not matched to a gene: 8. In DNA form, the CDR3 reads TGTGCCAGCAGTTCAGGACAGGTCCGGACCTACGAGCAGTACTTC. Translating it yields CASSSGQVRTYEQYF.

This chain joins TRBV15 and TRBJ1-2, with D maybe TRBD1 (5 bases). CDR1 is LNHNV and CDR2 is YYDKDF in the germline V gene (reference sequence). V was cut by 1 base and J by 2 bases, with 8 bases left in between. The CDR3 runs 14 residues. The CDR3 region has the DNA TGTGCCACCAGCAGAGGCCCAGGGAACTATGGCTACACCTTC. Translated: CATSRGPGNYGYTF. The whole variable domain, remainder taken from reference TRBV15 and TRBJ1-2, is DAMVIQNPRYQVTQFGKPVTLSCSQTLNHNVMYWYQQKSSQAPKLLFHYYDKDFNNEADTPDNFQSRRPNTSFCFLDIRSPGLGDTAMYLCATSRGPGNYGYTFGSGTRLTVV.